The 14 T cell receptor beta chains reported below all come from one sample, sequenced in a study of blood T cells in healthy people across ages. It was with a sample-barcoded 5' primer and a J-beta primer mix that a second PCR of about 6 to 12 cycles was run. TCRdb redid the calling of the 5' RACE reads with MiXCR, one entry per CDR3 protein. The sample holds 540,000 or so distinct CDR3 sequences, under 55% seen once. Source material: blood. The receptors come from a man older than 75 in good health.

The table lists this clonotype with a few counts. The chain is built from TRBV7-2 and TRBJ2-7; 7 nucleotides match TRBD1. The CDR3 is 15 amino acids. The germline V gene encodes CDR1 SGHTA and CDR2 FQGNSA. Trimming at V came to 3 bases and at J to 0 bases, leaving 5 bases not matched to a gene. The CDR3 region is CASSFTRGYSYEQYF. The CDR3 DNA is TGTGCCAGCAGCTTTACCAGGGGGTACTCCTACGAGCAGTACTTC.

The DNA of the CDR3 is TGCAGTGCTCCCGGGACAGCAGATACGCAGTATTTT. It specifies CSAPGTADTQYF. V is TRBV20-1 and J is TRBJ2-3; 7 nucleotides agree with TRBD1. This CDR3 has 12 amino acids. Germline V gene lookup returns CDR1 DFQATT and CDR2 SNEGSKA (reference sequence). V shed 5 bases and J 4 bases; nucleotides not matched to a gene: 3.

This clonotype has more than one count but fewer than ten. V gene TRBV7-9 combines with J gene TRBJ1-2, with D perhaps matching TRBD1 (6 bases). V was trimmed by 5 bases and J by 8 bases, leaving 12 bases between them. CDR3 length: 12 residues. In germline, CDR1 is SEHNR, CDR2 FQNEAQ (reference sequence). The CDR3 loop reads CASSQGDNGYTF. The CDR3, as DNA: TGTGCCAGCAGCCAAGGGGACAACGGCTACACCTTC. Full variable domain (remainder filled in from reference TRBV7-9 and TRBJ1-2): DTGVSQNPRHKITKRGQNVTFRCDPISEHNRLYWYRQTLGQGPEFLTYFQNEAQLEKSRLLSDRFSAERPKGSFSTLEIQRTEQGDSAMYLCASSQGDNGYTFGSGTRLTVV.

This clonotype appeared a single time. The chain uses TRBV24-1 and TRBJ2-2; tentative D call: TRBD2 (7 bases). Trimming stripped 9 bases from V and 8 bases from J, with 15 bases between. Germline V gene data show CDR1 as KGHDR and CDR2 as SFDVKD. The CDR3 is made up of 13 amino acids. This chain's CDR3 is CATSEGGQGELFF. CDR3 nucleotides: TGTGCCACCTCGGAGGGGGGGCAGGGGGAGCTGTTTTTT.

This clonotype was counted a few times. The rearrangement links TRBV7-2 to TRBJ2-6; no firm D call. There are 16 residues in the CDR3. Trimming took off 3 bases at V and 1 base at J, with 10 bases between the two ends. Germline values: CDR1 SGHTA, CDR2 FQGNSA. The CDR3 loop reads CASSFTPRSGANVLTF. Written as DNA, the CDR3 is TGTGCCAGCAGCTTCACTCCAAGGTCTGGGGCCAACGTCCTGACTTTC. The full variable domain, in which reference TRBV7-2 and TRBJ2-6 provide the parts outside the CDR3, is GAGVSQSPSNKVTEKGKDVELRCDPISGHTALYWYRQSLGQGLEFLIYFQGNSAPDKSGLPSDRFSAERTGGSVSTLTIQRTQQEDSAVYLCASSFTPRSGANVLTFGAGSRLTVL.

In its sample, this clonotype was seen a few times. The rearrangement uses TRBV7-6 and TRBJ2-1; D is perhaps TRBD1 (5 bases). The CDR3 length is 20 residues. The germline CDR1 and CDR2 sequences are SGHVS and FNYEAQ. With 2 bases removed from V and 2 bases from J, the gap between germline ends came to 25 bases. The CDR3: CASSLLRQKNSPMAYNEQFF. In DNA form, the CDR3 reads TGTGCCAGCAGCTTACTTAGACAGAAGAACTCACCCATGGCCTACAATGAGCAGTTCTTC.

The gene calls are TRBV6-1 and TRBJ2-1; 8 bases agree with TRBD2. Losses at the gene ends were 6 bases for V and 13 bases for J; bases not matched to a gene: 20. Germline assignment: CDR1 MNHNS and CDR2 SASEGT. This CDR3 is 16 amino acids long. CDR3 in amino acids: CASRTSALQPQETQFF. The CDR3 DNA follows: TGTGCCAGCAGGACTAGCGCTCTTCAGCCCCAAGAGACCCAGTTCTTC.

V and J are TRBV4-3 and TRBJ2-1, with 7 bases fitting TRBD2. The length of the CDR3 is 14 residues. CDR1 and CDR2 from the germline V gene are LGHNA and YSLEER. V shed 5 bases, J shed 9 bases, and the junction held 10 bases outside the gene matches. CDR3 DNA sequence: TGCGCCAGCAGCGTAGGGGAGGGTCTCAGTGAGCAGTTCTTC. This gives the protein CASSVGEGLSEQFF.

The V and J genes are TRBV7-2 and TRBJ2-1, with D unresolved. This CDR3 comprises 12 residues. CDR1 is SGHTA and CDR2 is FQGNSA in the germline V gene. Between the trimmed V and J ends, which lost 1 base and 9 bases, there was a span of 7 bases. Written as DNA, the CDR3 is TGTGCCAGCAGCTTAGGACTTAGTGAGCAGTTCTTC. Its protein product is CASSLGLSEQFF.

This chain links TRBV15 with TRBJ1-6; a weak D match, TRBD1 (5 bases). With 4 bases removed from V and 7 bases from J, the gap between germline ends came to 17 bases. This CDR3 spans 16 amino acids. Germline V gene lookup returns CDR1 LNHNV and CDR2 YYDKDF (reference sequence). The CDR3 spells CATSIDSGGRNSPLHF. In nucleotides, the CDR3 is TGTGCCACCAGCATAGATTCGGGGGGGAGGAATTCACCCCTCCACTTT.

The rearrangement links TRBV20-1 to TRBJ1-2; tentatively, D is TRBD1 (5 bases). This CDR3 region has 15 residues. The V end was cut by 0 bases, the J end by 8 bases, with 19 bases between. Germline-derived CDR1 and CDR2 are DFQATT and SNEGSKA (reference sequence). CDR3 coding DNA: TGCAGTGCTAGAGAGCAGCCCGGGACTTTGGGCGGCTACACCTTC. It encodes CSAREQPGTLGGYTF.

This clonotype has ten or more counts. This chain links TRBV6-6 with TRBJ1-1, with 7 bases fitting TRBD1. Unmatched junction bases numbered 4, after V lost 5 bases and J lost 10 bases. The CDR3 sequence is 11 residues long. Looked up from germline, CDR1 is MNHNY and CDR2 is SVGAGI (reference sequence). CDR3 sequence: CASSPGGLAFF. CDR3 nucleotides: TGTGCCAGCAGTCCAGGGGGTTTAGCTTTCTTT.

The genes are TRBV5-1 and TRBJ1-2, with a weak D call TRBD1 (5 bases). V was trimmed by 0 bases and J by 2 bases, leaving 17 bases between them. The germline gives CDR1 SGHRS, CDR2 YFSETQ. This CDR3 has 17 amino acids. The CDR3 loop reads CASSLAPTGHTNYGYTF. The CDR3 nucleotides read TGCGCCAGCAGCTTGGCCCCTACTGGACACACCAACTATGGCTACACCTTC. The whole variable domain, filled in from reference TRBV5-1 and TRBJ1-2, reads KAGVTQTPRYLIKTRGQQVTLSCSPISGHRSVSWYQQTPGQGLQFLFEYFSETQRNKGNFPGRFSGRQFSNSRSEMNVSTLELGDSALYLCASSLAPTGHTNYGYTFGSGTRLTVV.

The DNA for the CDR3 is TGCAGTGCCCCGGGGGACAGGGGGCAGGAAAAACTGTTTTTT. Encoded protein: CSAPGDRGQEKLFF. The V and J genes are TRBV20-1 and TRBJ1-4; TRBD1 matches at 12 bases. The CDR3 spans 14 residues. Per germline, CDR1 DFQATT and CDR2 SNEGSKA (reference sequence). The J segment lost 8 bases and the V segment lost 6 bases, leaving 7 bases of the junction unmatched.